The TCR beta chain under discussion was sequenced for a study of graft-versus-host responses after intestinal transplantation. The repertoire was sequenced with immunoSEQ multiplex PCR; TCRdb's copy has only in-frame clones and lacks some. The sample lists roughly 4,100 clones, 20% to 25% seen once, with less than 6% in the top ten. This clone appeared many times. The CDR3 has 14 residues. Between the trimmed V and J ends, which lost 0 bases and 4 bases, there was a span of 12 bases. Germline V gives CDR1 SQVTM, CDR2 ANQGSEA. Plating combined roughly 200,000 CFSE-labeled responder cells with roughly 200,000 irradiated, violet-dye-labeled stimulator cells.

The starting material was alloreactive CD4+ T cells from a mixed lymphocyte reaction culture, obtained before transplantation. Subset described: CFSE-low proliferating T cells sorted from roughly six-day pre-transplant mixed lymphocyte reaction (GvH or HvG direction). The source is a human patient who was an organ donor for intestinal transplantation. The chain uses TRBV29-1 and TRBJ1-2; D is perhaps TRBD1 (5 bases). The CDR3 is CSVEDPRTGYGYTF. In nucleotides, the CDR3 is TGCAGCGTTGAAGACCCCCGAACAGGCTATGGCTACACCTTC.